This paragraph reports one TCR beta chain. This record belongs to a study of blood T cell repertoires in COVID-19. Profiling relied on immunoSEQ multiplex PCR, and the TCRdb table lists in-frame clones only, not all of them. The data hold around 260,000 clones, with around 86% observed a single time. Germline CDR1 MNHNS, CDR2 SASEGT. CDR3 length: 17 residues. V lost 4 bases to trimming and J lost 0 bases; unmatched junction nucleotides: 11. The sequenced sample was peripheral blood. The source of this sequence is a man aged 18-30 years with active or convalescent COVID-19. V gene TRBV6-1 combines with J gene TRBJ1-2; 7 bases fit TRBD1. The CDR3 loop is CASSALPGQRTNYGYTF. The CDR3 DNA follows: TGTGCCAGCAGTGCCCTCCCGGGACAGAGAACTAACTATGGCTACACCTTC.